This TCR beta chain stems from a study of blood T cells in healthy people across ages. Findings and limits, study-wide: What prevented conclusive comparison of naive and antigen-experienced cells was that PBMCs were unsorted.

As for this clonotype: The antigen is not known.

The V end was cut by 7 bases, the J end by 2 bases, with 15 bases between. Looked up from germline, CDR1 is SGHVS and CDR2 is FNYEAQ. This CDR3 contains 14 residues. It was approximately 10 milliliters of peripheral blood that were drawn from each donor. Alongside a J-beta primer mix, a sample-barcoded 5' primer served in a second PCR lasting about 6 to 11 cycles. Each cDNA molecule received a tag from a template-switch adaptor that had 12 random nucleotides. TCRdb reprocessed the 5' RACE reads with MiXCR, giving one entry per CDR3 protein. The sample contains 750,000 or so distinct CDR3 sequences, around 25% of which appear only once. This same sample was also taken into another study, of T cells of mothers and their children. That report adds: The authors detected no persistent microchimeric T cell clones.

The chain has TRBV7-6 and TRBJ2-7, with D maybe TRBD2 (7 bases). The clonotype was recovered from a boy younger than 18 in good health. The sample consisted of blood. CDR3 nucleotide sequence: TGTGCCAGCAATGGGGGGGCCTATCCCTACGAGCAGTACTTC. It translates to CASNGGAYPYEQYF.